The sequence of this T cell receptor (beta chain) was determined in a study of CD4+ T cells in melanoma. About this clone: Its target is unknown.

From germline, CDR1 is SGHRS and CDR2 YFSETQ. The V gene lost 1 base and the J gene lost 2 bases, with 9 bases spanning the gap. CDR3 length equals 14 residues. Study findings and constraints: Neoantigen-specific CD4+ T cells in melanoma reportedly had diverse differentiation states. CD8+ T cell, macrophage and B cell function reportedly correlated with neoantigen-specific CD4+ T cells.

Using immunoSEQ multiplex PCR, the repertoire was profiled, and TCRdb retains in-frame clones only, with some absent. Among around 100,000 clones listed, around 93% were seen once. The clonotype was recovered from a human donor with melanoma. The genes are TRBV5-1 and TRBJ1-2, with a weak D call TRBD1 (5 bases). Sequencing used peripheral blood. This chain's CDR3 is CASSLSGGNYGYTF. The CDR3 DNA is TGCGCCAGCAGCTTGTCCGGGGGAAACTATGGCTACACCTTC.